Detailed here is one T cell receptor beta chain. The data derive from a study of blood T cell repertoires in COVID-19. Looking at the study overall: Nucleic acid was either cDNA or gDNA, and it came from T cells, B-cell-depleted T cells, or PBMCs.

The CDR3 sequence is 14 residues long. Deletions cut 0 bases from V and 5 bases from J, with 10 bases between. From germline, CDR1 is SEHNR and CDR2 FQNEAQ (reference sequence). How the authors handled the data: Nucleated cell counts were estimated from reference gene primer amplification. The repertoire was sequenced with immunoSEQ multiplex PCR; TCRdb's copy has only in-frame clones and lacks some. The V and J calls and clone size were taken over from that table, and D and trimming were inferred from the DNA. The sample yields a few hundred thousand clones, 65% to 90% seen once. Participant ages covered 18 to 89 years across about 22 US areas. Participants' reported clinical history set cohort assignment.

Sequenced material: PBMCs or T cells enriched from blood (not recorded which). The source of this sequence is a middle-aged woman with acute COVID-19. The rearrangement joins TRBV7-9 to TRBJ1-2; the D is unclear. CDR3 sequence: CASSLAFQYYGYTF. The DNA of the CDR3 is TGTGCCAGCAGCTTAGCGTTTCAGTATTATGGCTACACCTTC.